A selection of T cell receptor beta chains follows, all from one sample in a study of T cell responses to AZD1222 COVID-19 vaccine. The protocol was immunoSEQ multiplex PCR, while the TCRdb copy is restricted to in-frame clones and leaves out a portion. The data contain approximately 100,000 clones, about 91% of them singletons. Sequencing used peripheral blood, obtained on day 0 of AZD1222 vaccination. Receptors originate from an adult in good health. Each CDR3 is given with its conserved first and last residue. The order of the fields is V gene, clone size, CDR3 length, D gene, J gene, CDR3 protein, CDR3 DNA. D genes are given only for firm matches. Only part of the rows carry a size: once, few, many, or a class if the clone is expanded.

TRBV6-5	-	13	-	TRBJ2-7	CASSPGTPAEQYF	TGTGCCAGCAGCCCCGGGACTCCCGCCGAGCAGTACTTC
TRBV7-8	-	15	-	TRBJ2-1	CASSHRATSRNEQFF	TGTGCCAGCAGCCACCGGGCCACCTCCAGAAATGAGCAGTTCTTC
TRBV28	-	16	-	TRBJ2-4	CASSQHPGAVRHIQYF	TGTGCCAGCAGTCAGCATCCGGGGGCCGTCCGGCACATTCAGTACTTC
TRBV6-2/TRBV6-3	-	15	TRBD1	TRBJ2-1	CASSYRAGTGNEQFF	TGTGCCAGCAGTTACAGAGCAGGGACAGGCAATGAGCAGTTCTTC
TRBV24-1	once	11	-	TRBJ1-2	CATSDLYGYTF	TGTGCCACCAGTGATTTGTATGGCTACACCTTC
TRBV27	-	15	TRBD1	TRBJ2-1	CASSSRTGWDNEQFF	TGTGCCAGCAGTTCCCGGACAGGGTGGGACAATGAGCAGTTCTTC
TRBV20-1	-	14	TRBD2	TRBJ2-3	CSASSMAGEDTQYF	TGCAGTGCTAGTAGCATGGCGGGAGAAGATACGCAGTATTTT
TRBV7-6	-	16	-	TRBJ2-1	CASSLYGLSSYNEQFF	TGTGCCAGCAGCTTATATGGATTAAGCTCCTACAATGAGCAGTTCTTC
TRBV27	-	14	TRBD2	TRBJ2-5	CASSREGVAGTQYF	TGTGCCAGCAGCCGGGAGGGCGTCGCAGGGACCCAGTACTTC
TRBV6-2/TRBV6-3	-	16	-	TRBJ2-5	CASSSPPKGVQETQYF	TGTGCCAGCAGTTCGCCCCCAAAAGGGGTTCAAGAGACCCAGTACTTC
TRBV25-1	-	15	TRBD1	TRBJ1-6	CASSITGGNNSPLHF	TGTGCCAGCAGTATAACAGGGGGAAATAATTCACCCCTCCACTTT
TRBV28	-	13	-	TRBJ2-7	CASSLRSPYEQYF	TGTGCCAGCAGTTTGCGCAGCCCCTACGAGCAGTACTTC
TRBV2	-	15	-	TRBJ1-2	CASSEARAGDYGYTF	TGTGCCAGCAGTGAAGCGCGTGCAGGGGACTATGGCTACACCTTC
TRBV2	-	15	-	TRBJ2-2	CASNPGRLSPGELFF	TGTGCCAGCAATCCGGGACGTCTTTCGCCCGGGGAGCTGTTTTTT
TRBV9	-	15	TRBD1	TRBJ2-7	CASSPGDSAHPGQYF	TGTGCCAGCAGCCCCGGGGACAGCGCCCATCCCGGGCAGTACTTC
TRBV5-1	-	14	-	TRBJ2-7	CASSLEQAGYEQYF	TGCGCCAGCAGCTTGGAACAGGCGGGTTACGAGCAGTACTTC
TRBV4-2	-	16	TRBD2	TRBJ2-1	CASSQDFGTKYNEQFF	TGTGCCAGCAGCCAAGACTTCGGGACTAAGTACAATGAGCAGTTCTTC
TRBV24-1	-	14	TRBD1	TRBJ2-1	CATNDRADYNEQFF	TGTGCCACCAATGACAGGGCCGACTACAATGAGCAGTTCTTC
TRBV4-2	-	15	-	TRBJ1-4	CASSRLTGLNEKLFF	TGTGCCAGCAGCCGACTGACGGGGCTCAATGAAAAACTGTTTTTT
TRBV6-5	-	12	TRBD1	TRBJ2-7	CASSFNRGKQYF	TGTGCCAGCAGTTTTAACAGGGGGAAGCAGTACTTC
TRBV7-2	-	13	-	TRBJ2-7	CASSLGTFYEQYF	TGTGCCAGCAGCTTAGGGACCTTCTACGAGCAGTACTTC
TRBV6-2/TRBV6-3	-	13	-	TRBJ2-3	CASSSLLTDTQYF	TGTGCCAGCAGTTCACTTCTAACAGATACGCAGTATTTT
TRBV28	-	13	-	TRBJ1-2	CASGIRGDYGYTF	TGTGCCAGCGGCATCAGGGGAGACTATGGCTACACCTTC
TRBV27	-	15	-	TRBJ2-6	CASSRTEAGANVLTF	TGTGCCAGCAGCAGGACGGAGGCTGGGGCCAACGTCCTGACTTTC
TRBV9	-	13	-	TRBJ2-1	CASSGTPYNEQFF	TGTGCCAGCAGCGGAACCCCATACAATGAGCAGTTCTTC
TRBV19	-	13	-	TRBJ1-6	CASSQGRNSPLHF	TGTGCCAGTAGTCAGGGAAGAAATTCACCCCTCCACTTT
TRBV5-1	-	14	TRBD2	TRBJ2-7	CASSSSGRAYEQYF	TGCGCCAGCAGCTCTAGCGGGAGGGCCTACGAGCAGTACTTC
TRBV7-9	-	14	-	TRBJ1-3	CASSFTGTGNTIYF	TGTGCCAGCAGCTTTACGGGAACGGGAAACACCATATATTTT
TRBV5-4	-	15	-	TRBJ2-7	CASSLPAGRSYEQYF	TGTGCCAGCAGCTTGCCTGCTGGGCGGAGCTACGAGCAGTACTTC
TRBV12-3/TRBV12-4	-	13	-	TRBJ1-2	CASRPQGNYGYTF	TGTGCCAGCAGGCCCCAGGGTAACTATGGCTACACCTTC
TRBV7-9	-	14	-	TRBJ2-4	CASSAGWGQNIQYF	TGTGCCAGCAGCGCCGGGTGGGGCCAAAACATTCAGTACTTC
TRBV4-3	-	18	-	TRBJ2-1	CASSERWRGDGSYNEQFF	TGCGCCAGCAGCGAAAGATGGCGTGGAGACGGCTCCTACAATGAGCAGTTCTTC
TRBV3-1/TRBV3-2	once	16	-	TRBJ1-1	CASSQVAATPNTEAFF	TGTGCCAGCAGCCAAGTTGCTGCCACCCCAAACACTGAAGCTTTCTTT
TRBV28	-	16	TRBD1	TRBJ2-1	CASSDGPGQASNEQFF	TGTGCCAGCAGTGACGGCCCGGGACAGGCATCCAATGAGCAGTTCTTC
TRBV9	-	15	TRBD1	TRBJ2-7	CASSVGSTGGSEQYF	TGTGCCAGCAGCGTAGGAAGTACAGGGGGAAGCGAGCAGTACTTC
TRBV7-2	-	14	-	TRBJ1-6	CASSLSRTDSPLHF	TGTGCCAGCAGCTTATCGCGGACCGATTCACCCCTCCACTTT
TRBV14	once	18	TRBD2	TRBJ2-1	CASSQEGATSGAYNEQFF	TGTGCCAGCAGCCAAGAAGGGGCGACTAGCGGGGCCTACAATGAGCAGTTCTTC
TRBV7-2	-	15	TRBD1	TRBJ2-4	CASSAGQGAKNIQYF	TGTGCCAGCAGCGCTGGACAGGGGGCCAAAAACATTCAGTACTTC
TRBV27	-	14	-	TRBJ2-5	CASSLSELDETQYF	TGTGCCAGCAGTTTATCAGAGTTGGATGAGACCCAGTACTTC
TRBV19	-	14	-	TRBJ2-7	CASSRQIGGYEQYF	TGTGCCAGTAGCCGACAAATCGGGGGCTACGAGCAGTACTTC
TRBV5-1	-	14	-	TRBJ2-5	CASSFRQDQETQYF	TGCGCCAGCAGCTTTAGGCAGGATCAAGAGACCCAGTACTTC
TRBV28	-	17	TRBD2	TRBJ2-7	CASSFGTSGYSSYEQYF	TGTGCCAGCAGTTTTGGGACTAGCGGGTACAGCTCCTACGAGCAGTACTTC
TRBV7-9	-	14	-	TRBJ1-5	CASSLDREAQPQHF	TGTGCCAGCAGCTTAGATAGAGAGGCTCAGCCCCAGCATTTT
TRBV7-6	-	16	-	TRBJ2-1	CASSLDRVPSYNEQFF	TGTGCCAGCAGCTTAGATCGCGTACCCTCCTACAATGAGCAGTTCTTC
TRBV10-3	-	15	-	TRBJ1-5	CAISNRKDSNQPQHF	TGTGCCATCAGTAACAGGAAAGATAGCAATCAGCCCCAGCATTTT
TRBV6-4	-	13	-	TRBJ2-2	CASSDSSSGELFF	TGTGCCAGCAGTGACTCTAGCTCCGGGGAGCTGTTTTTT